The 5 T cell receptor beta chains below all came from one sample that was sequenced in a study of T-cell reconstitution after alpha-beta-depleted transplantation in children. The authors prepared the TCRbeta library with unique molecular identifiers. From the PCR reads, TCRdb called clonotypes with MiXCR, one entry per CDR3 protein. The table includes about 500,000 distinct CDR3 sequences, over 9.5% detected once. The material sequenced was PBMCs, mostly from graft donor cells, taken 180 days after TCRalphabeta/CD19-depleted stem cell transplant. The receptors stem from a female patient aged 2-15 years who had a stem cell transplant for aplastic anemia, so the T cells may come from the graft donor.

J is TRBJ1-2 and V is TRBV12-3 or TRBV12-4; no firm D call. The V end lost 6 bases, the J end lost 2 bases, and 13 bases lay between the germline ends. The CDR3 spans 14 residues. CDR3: CASSLRRANYGYTF. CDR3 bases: TGTGCCAGCAGCCTTAGAAGGGCAAACTATGGCTACACCTTC.

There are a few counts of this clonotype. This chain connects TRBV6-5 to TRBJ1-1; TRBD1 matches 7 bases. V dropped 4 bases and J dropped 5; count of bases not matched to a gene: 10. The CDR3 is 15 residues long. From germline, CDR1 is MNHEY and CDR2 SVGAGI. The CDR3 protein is CASSFRERGLTEAFF. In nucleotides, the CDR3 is TGTGCCAGCAGTTTCCGCGAGAGGGGGCTTACTGAAGCTTTCTTT.

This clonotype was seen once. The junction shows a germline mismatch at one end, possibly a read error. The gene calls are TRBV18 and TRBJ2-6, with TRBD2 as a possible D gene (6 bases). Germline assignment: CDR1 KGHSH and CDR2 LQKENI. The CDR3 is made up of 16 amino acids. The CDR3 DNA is TGTGCCAGCTCACCGAGTGGAGGGGCTGGGGCCAACGGCCTGACTTTC. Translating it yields CASSPSGGAGANGLTF.

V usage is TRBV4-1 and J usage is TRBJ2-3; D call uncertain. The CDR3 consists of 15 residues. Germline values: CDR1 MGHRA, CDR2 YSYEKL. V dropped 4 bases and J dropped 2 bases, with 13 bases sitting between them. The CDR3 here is CASSPRHADTDTQYF. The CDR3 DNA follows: TGCGCCAGCAGCCCACGCCACGCAGACACAGATACGCAGTATTTT.

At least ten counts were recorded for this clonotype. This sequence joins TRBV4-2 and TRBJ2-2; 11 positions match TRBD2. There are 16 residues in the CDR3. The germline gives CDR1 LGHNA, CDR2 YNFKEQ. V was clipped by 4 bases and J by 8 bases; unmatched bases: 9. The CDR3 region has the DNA TGTGCCAGCAGCCTTAGCGGGGGGGCCGTAGTTGGGGAGCTGTTTTTT. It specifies CASSLSGGAVVGELFF.